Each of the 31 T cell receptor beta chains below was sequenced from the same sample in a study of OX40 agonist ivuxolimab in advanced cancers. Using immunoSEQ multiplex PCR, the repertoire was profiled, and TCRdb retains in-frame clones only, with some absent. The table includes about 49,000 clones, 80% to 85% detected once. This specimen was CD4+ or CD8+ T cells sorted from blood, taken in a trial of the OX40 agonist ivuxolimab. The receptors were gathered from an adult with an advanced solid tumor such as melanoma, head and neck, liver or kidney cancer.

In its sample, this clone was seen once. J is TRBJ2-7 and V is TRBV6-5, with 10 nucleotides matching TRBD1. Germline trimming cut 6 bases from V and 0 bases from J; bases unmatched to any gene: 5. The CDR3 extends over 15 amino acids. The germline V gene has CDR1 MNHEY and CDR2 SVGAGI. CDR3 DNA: TGTGCCAGCAGGGCCGGGACAGGGGTCTCCTACGAGCAGTACTTC. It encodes CASRAGTGVSYEQYF.

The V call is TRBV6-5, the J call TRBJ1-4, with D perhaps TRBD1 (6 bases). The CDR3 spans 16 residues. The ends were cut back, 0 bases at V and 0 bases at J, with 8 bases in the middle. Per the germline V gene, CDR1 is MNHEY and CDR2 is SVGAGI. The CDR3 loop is CASSYSGGATNEKLFF. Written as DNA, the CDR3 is TGTGCCAGCAGTTACTCCGGGGGCGCAACTAATGAAAAACTGTTTTTT.

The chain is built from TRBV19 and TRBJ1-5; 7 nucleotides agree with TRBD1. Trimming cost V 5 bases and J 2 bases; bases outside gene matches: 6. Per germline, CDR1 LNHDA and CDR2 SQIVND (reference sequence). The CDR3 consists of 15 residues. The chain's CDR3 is CASSAQGFGNQPQHF. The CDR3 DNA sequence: TGTGCCAGTAGTGCACAGGGGTTTGGCAATCAGCCCCAGCATTTT.

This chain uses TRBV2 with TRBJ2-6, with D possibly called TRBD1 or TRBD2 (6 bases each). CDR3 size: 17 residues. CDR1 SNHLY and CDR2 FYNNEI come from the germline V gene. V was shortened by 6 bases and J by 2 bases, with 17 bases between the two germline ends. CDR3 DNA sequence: TGTGCCAGCAGGGGAGGCAGGGGCCCCACTGGGGCCAACGTCCTGACTTTC. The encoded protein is CASRGGRGPTGANVLTF.

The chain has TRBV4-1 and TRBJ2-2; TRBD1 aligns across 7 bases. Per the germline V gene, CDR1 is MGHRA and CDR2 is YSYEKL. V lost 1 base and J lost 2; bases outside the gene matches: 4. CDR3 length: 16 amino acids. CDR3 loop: CASSQVAGGNTGELFF. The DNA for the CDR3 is TGCGCCAGCAGCCAAGTCGCAGGGGGAAACACCGGGGAGCTGTTTTTT.

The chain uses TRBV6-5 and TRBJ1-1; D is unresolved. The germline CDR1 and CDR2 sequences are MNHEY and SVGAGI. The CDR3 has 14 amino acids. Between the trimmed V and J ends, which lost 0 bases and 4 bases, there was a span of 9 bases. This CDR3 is CASSYSTQFTEAFF. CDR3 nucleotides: TGTGCCAGCAGTTACTCAACACAATTCACTGAAGCTTTCTTT.

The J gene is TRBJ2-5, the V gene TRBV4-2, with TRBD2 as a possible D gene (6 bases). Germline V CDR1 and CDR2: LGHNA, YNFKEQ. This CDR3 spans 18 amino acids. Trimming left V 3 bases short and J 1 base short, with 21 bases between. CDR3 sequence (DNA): TGTGCCAGCAGCCACCCACCAGAATCAGCGGGCCCCCAAGAGACCCAGTACTTC. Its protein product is CASSHPPESAGPQETQYF.

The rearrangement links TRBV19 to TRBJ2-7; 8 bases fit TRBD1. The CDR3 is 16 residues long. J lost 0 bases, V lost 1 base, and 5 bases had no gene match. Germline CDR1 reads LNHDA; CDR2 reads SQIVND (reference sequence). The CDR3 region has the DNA TGTGCCAGTAGTATAGGGTGGGGACAGGTCTCCTACGAGCAGTACTTC. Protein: CASSIGWGQVSYEQYF.

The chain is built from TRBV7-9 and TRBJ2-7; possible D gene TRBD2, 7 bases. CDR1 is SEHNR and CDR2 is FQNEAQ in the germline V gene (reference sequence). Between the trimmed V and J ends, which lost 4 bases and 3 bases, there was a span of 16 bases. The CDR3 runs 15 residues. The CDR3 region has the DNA TGTGCCAGCAGCTCGGGAGGCCAGGGGTTCTACGAGCAGTACGTC. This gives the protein CASSSGGQGFYEQYV.

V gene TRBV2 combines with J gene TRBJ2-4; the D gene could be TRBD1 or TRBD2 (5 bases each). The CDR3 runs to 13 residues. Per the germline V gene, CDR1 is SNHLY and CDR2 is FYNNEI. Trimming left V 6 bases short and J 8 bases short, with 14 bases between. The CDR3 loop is CASSRARGDIQYF. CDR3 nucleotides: TGTGCCAGCAGCAGGGCGAGGGGAGACATTCAGTACTTC.

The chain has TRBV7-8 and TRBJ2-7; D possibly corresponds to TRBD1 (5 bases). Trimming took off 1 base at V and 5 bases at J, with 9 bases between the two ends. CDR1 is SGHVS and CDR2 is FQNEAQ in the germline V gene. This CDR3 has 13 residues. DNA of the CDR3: TGTGCCAGCAGCTTAGGGGTAGGGGACGAGCAGTACGTC. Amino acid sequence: CASSLGVGDEQYV.

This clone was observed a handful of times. This CDR3 is CASTAGAGVDYGYTF. As DNA, the CDR3 is TGTGCCAGCACCGCCGGGGCGGGGGTGGACTATGGCTACACCTTC. The rearrangement links TRBV25-1 to TRBJ1-2; TRBD1 might be the D (5 bases). Trimming removed 7 bases at V and 3 bases at J, with 18 bases between. Germline lookup yields CDR1 MGHDK and CDR2 SYGVNS. The CDR3 length is 15 residues.

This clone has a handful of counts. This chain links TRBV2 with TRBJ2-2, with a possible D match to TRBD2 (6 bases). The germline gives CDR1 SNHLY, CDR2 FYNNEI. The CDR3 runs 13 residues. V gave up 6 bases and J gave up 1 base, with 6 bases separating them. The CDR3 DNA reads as TGTGCCAGCAGGGGAGGGAACACCGGGGAGCTGTTTTTT. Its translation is CASRGGNTGELFF.

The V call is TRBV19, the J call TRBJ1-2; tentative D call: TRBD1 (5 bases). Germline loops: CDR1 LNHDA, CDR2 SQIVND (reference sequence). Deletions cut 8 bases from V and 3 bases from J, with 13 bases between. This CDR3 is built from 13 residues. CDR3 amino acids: CASQSWGDYGYTF. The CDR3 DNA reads TGTGCCAGTCAATCCTGGGGGGACTATGGCTACACCTTC.

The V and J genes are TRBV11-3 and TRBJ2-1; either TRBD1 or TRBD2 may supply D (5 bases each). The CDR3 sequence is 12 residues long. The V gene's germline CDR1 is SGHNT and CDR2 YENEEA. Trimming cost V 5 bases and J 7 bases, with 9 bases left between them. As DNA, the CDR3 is TGTGCCAGCAGCCCTGAGGGGAATGAGCAGTTCTTC. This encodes CASSPEGNEQFF. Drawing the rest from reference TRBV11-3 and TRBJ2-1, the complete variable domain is EAGVVQSPRYKIIEKKQPVAFWCNPISGHNTLYWYLQNLGQGPELLIRYENEEAVDDSQLPKDRFSAERLKGVDSTLKIQPAELGDSAVYLCASSPEGNEQFFGPGTRLTVL.

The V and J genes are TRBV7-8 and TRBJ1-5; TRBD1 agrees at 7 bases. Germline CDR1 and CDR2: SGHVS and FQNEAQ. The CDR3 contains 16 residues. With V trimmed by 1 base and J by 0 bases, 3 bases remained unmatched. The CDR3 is CASSLGGQYSNQPQHF. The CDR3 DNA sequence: TGTGCCAGCAGCTTAGGGGGACAGTATAGCAATCAGCCCCAGCATTTT. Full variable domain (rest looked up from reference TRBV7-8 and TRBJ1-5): GAGVSQSPRYKVAKRGQDVALRCDPISGHVSLFWYQQALGQGPEFLTYFQNEAQLDKSGLPSDRFFAERPEGSVSTLKIQRTQQEDSAVYLCASSLGGQYSNQPQHFGDGTRLSIL.

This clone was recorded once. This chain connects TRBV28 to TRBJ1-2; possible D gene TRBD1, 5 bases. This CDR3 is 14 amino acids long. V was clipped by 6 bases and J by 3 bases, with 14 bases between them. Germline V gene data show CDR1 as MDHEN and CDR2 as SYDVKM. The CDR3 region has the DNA TGTGCCAGCAGCAGAGACGGGACGGACTATGGCTACACCTTC. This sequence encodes CASSRDGTDYGYTF.

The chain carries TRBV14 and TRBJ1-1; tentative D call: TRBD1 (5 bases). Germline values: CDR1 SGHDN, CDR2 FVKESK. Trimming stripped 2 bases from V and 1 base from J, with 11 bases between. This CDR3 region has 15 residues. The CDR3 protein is CASSQRWGENTEAFF. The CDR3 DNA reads TGTGCCAGCAGCCAAAGATGGGGGGAGAACACTGAAGCTTTCTTT.

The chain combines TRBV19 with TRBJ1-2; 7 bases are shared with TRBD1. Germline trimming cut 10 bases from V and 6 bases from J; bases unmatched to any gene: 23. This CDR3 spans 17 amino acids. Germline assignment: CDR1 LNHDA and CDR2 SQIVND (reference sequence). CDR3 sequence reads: CATKDALGQTIYNGYTF. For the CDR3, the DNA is TGTGCCACCAAAGACGCATTGGGACAGACTATCTATAATGGCTACACCTTC.

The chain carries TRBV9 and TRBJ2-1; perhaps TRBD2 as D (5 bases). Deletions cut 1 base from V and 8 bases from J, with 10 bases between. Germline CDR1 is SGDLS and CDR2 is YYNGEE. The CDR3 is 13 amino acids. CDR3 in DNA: TGTGCCAGCAGCGTACGGGGTTTGGATGAGCAGTTCTTC. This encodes CASSVRGLDEQFF.

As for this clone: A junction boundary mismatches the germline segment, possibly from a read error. The DNA for the CDR3 is TGTGCCGGCAGCCCCCGCCCCAATGAGCAGTTCTTC. Residues: CAGSPRPNEQFF. This sequence joins TRBV9 and TRBJ2-1; D not resolved. Germline V lookup: CDR1 SGDLS, CDR2 YYNGEE. This CDR3 comprises 12 residues.

The DNA for the CDR3 is TGCGCCAGCAGCTTGGTTGGGGCCGCTAGCACAGATACGCAGTATTTT. Translated: CASSLVGAASTDTQYF. V is TRBV5-1 and J is TRBJ2-3; the D gene is possibly TRBD1 (5 bases). The V end lost 0 bases, the J end lost 0 bases, and 11 bases lay between the germline ends. From germline, CDR1 is SGHRS and CDR2 YFSETQ. The length of the CDR3 is 16 residues.

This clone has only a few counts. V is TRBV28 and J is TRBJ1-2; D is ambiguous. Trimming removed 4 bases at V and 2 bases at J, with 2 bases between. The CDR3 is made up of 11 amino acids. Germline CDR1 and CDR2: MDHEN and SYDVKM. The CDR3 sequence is CASSSNYGYTF. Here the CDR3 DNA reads TGTGCCAGCAGTTCGAACTATGGCTACACCTTC.

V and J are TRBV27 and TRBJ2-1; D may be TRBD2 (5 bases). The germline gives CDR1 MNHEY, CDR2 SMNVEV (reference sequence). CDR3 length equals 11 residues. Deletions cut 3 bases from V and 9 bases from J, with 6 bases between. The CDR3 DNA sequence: TGTGCCAGCAGTTTCGGGATTGAGCAGTTCTTC. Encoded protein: CASSFGIEQFF.

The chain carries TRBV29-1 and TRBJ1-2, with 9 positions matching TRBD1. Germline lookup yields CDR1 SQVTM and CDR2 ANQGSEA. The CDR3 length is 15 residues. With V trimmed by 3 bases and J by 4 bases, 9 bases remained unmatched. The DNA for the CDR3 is TGCAGCGTTGACCGCGGGACAGGGAACGGCTATGGCTACACCTTC. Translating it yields CSVDRGTGNGYGYTF. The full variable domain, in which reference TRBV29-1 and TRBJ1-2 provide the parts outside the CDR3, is SAVISQKPSRDICQRGTSLTIQCQVDSQVTMMFWYRQQPGQSLTLIATANQGSEATYESGFVIDKFPISRPNLTFSTLTVSNMSPEDSSIYLCSVDRGTGNGYGYTFGSGTRLTVV.

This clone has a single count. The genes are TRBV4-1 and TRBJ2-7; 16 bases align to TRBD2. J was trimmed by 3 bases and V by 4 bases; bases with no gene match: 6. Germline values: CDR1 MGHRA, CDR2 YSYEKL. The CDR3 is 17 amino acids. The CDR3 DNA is TGCGCCAGCAGCCTGGGACTAGCGGGAGGGCCTGGCTACGAGCAGTACTTC. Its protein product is CASSLGLAGGPGYEQYF.

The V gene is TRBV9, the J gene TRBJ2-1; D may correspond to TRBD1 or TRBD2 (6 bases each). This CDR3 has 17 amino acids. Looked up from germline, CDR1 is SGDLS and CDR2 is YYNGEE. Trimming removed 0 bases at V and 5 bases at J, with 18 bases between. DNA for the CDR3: TGTGCCAGCAGCGTAGCCGGGGGCAGCGGCAGGGACAATGAGCAGTTCTTC. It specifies CASSVAGGSGRDNEQFF.

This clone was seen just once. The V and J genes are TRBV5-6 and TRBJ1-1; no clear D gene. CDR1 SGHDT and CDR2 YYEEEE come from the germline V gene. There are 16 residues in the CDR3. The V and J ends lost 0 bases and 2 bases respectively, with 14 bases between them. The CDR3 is CASSLAGGRTNTEAFF. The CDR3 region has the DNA TGTGCCAGCAGCTTGGCAGGAGGCAGAACCAACACTGAAGCTTTCTTT.

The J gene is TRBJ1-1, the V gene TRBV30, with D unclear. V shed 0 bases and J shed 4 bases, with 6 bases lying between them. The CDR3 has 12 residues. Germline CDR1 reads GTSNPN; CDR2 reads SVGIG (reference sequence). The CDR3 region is CAWSVRGTEAFF. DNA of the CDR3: TGTGCCTGGAGTGTCCGGGGCACTGAAGCTTTCTTT.

CDR3 in amino acids: CASSSLTAGVPVQETQYF. Here the CDR3 DNA reads TGCGCCAGCAGCTCCCTGACGGCGGGGGTCCCTGTACAAGAGACCCAGTACTTC. The V gene is TRBV5-1, the J gene TRBJ2-5, with 7 bases matching TRBD2. The germline gives CDR1 SGHRS, CDR2 YFSETQ. The CDR3 is 18 amino acids. The V gene end was trimmed by 3 bases and the J gene end by 2 bases; junction bases not matched to a gene: 16.

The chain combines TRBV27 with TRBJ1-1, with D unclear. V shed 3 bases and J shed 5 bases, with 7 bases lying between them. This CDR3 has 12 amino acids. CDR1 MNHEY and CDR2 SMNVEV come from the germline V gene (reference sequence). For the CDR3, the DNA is TGTGCCAGCAGTTTTCAGGTTACTGAAGCTTTCTTT. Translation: CASSFQVTEAFF.